This record looks at one T cell receptor beta chain sequence and its context. This sample was included in a study of cytomegalovirus exposure and HLA in healthy donors. Amplification used 60 Vbeta primers and 13 Jbeta primers. Assay used: immunoSEQ multiplex PCR; TCRdb lists only in-frame clones, some missing. The sample yields approximately 130,000 clones, approximately 80% seen once. Germline trimming cut 3 bases from V and 8 bases from J; bases unmatched to any gene: 9. The germline CDR1 and CDR2 sequences are SGHDN and FVKESK. The CDR3 extends over 15 amino acids. What was sequenced was PBMCs. The source of this sequence is a young man in good health and CMV-seronegative. The rearrangement joins TRBV14 to TRBJ2-1, with TRBD2 identical over 8 bases. The CDR3 spells CASSQIGGAVYEQFF. The CDR3 coding sequence is TGTGCCAGCAGCCAGATCGGGGGGGCCGTGTATGAGCAGTTCTTC.